This entry lists 2 T cell receptor beta chains sequenced from one sample in a study of response to subunit inactivated influenza vaccine. TCRdb processed the RT-PCR reads anew with MiXCR; each CDR3 protein has one entry. The sample lists some 640,000 distinct CDR3 sequences, about 14% occurring once. The sequencing here drew on PBMCs from blood, taken less than 15 days before vaccination. Source of these receptors: a man in his fifties or sixties who received an inactivated influenza vaccine.

The chain is built from TRBV5-1 and TRBJ1-2, with 8 bases matching TRBD1. Germline trimming cut 0 bases from V and 4 bases from J; bases unmatched to any gene: 5. Germline CDR1 is SGHRS and CDR2 is YFSETQ. The CDR3 spans 15 residues. The CDR3 nucleotides are TGCGCCAGCAGCTTGGTAACAGGGGGGATCTATGGCTACACCTTC. Translated: CASSLVTGGIYGYTF.

This clonotype was observed many times. V usage is TRBV11-2 and J usage is TRBJ2-3; TRBD2 matches 9 bases. Trimming cost V 2 bases and J 6 bases; bases outside gene matches: 9. Germline V gene sequence: CDR1 SGHAT, CDR2 FQNNGV. The CDR3 length is 16 residues. In nucleotides, the CDR3 is TGTGCCAGCAGCTTAAGACTAGCGGAAGAAGGGGATACGCAGTATTTT. Its translation: CASSLRLAEEGDTQYF.